This T cell receptor (beta chain) appears in the sequencing data of a study of OX40 agonist ivuxolimab in advanced cancers. As for the study in general: Eligibility admitted prior anti-PD-1, anti-PD-L1 or anti-CTLA-4 therapy; around 38% had some. Broader study findings: Which antigen the expanded peripheral T cells recognized is unknown. Certain nonresponding patients likewise had low normalized T-cell clonal expansion.

Collection of blood occurred at baseline, at cycle 4 day 1, and at cycle 7 day 1. The data were produced by immunoSEQ multiplex PCR, yet TCRdb's version contains in-frame clones alone and is incomplete. The repertoire holds more than 70,000 clones, with roughly four fifths as singletons. Germline V gives CDR1 MDHEN, CDR2 SYDVKM. The CDR3 is 15 residues long. Trimming took 5 bases from V and 3 from J, leaving 17 bases between them. Notes on this clone: The antigen is undetermined.

The clonotype originates from an adult with an advanced solid tumor such as melanoma, head and neck, liver or kidney cancer. This specimen consisted of CD4+ or CD8+ T cells sorted from blood, obtained in a trial of the OX40 agonist ivuxolimab. The chain employs TRBV28 and TRBJ2-7, with D perhaps TRBD2 (6 bases). CDR3 protein: CASSLPTGGNYEQYF. The CDR3 DNA reads TGTGCCAGCAGTCTCCCGACCGGAGGGAACTACGAGCAGTACTTC.